The clone carrying this T cell receptor beta chain is deemed medium-sized by its frequency. Its matching antigen is unknown. Assay used: immunoSEQ multiplex PCR; TCRdb lists only in-frame clones, some missing. Its table lists around 2,400 clones. Each patient with active arthritis gave synovial fluid along with matched peripheral blood. The approximately eleven donors had active juvenile idiopathic arthritis, with 3 polyarticular and 8 oligoarticular cases. This specimen comes from a study of synovial regulatory T cells in juvenile arthritis. The study, taken as a whole, reports: Synovial Tregs shared more CDR3 sequences with iaTregs than other blood Tregs. Across patients, iaTreg TCR repertoires were mostly private, partly shared with synovial Teff and blood CPL.

The germline gives CDR1 LNHDA, CDR2 SQIVND (reference sequence). The CDR3 length is 15 residues. No DNA accompanies this entry. This sequence originates from a donor younger than 30 with juvenile idiopathic arthritis. The sample taken for sequencing was Treg cells from the synovium. This chain joins TRBV19 and TRBJ2-3; TCRdb calls TRBD1, which cannot be checked without DNA. CDR3: CASSPGTTSTDTQYF.